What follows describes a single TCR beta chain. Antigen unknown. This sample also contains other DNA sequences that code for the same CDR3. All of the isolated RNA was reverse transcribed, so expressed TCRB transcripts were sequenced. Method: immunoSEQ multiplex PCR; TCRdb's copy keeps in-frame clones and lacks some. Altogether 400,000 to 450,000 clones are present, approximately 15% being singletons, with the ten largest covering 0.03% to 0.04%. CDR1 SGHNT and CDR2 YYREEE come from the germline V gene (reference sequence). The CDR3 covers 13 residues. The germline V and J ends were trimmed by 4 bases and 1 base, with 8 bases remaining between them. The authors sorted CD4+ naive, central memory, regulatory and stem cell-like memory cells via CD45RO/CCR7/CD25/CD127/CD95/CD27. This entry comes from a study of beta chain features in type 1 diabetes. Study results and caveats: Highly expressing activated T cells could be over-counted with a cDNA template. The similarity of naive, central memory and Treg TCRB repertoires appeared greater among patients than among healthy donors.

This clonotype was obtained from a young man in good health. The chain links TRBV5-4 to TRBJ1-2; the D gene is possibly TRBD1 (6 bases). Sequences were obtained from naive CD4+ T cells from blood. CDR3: CASSADSNYGYTF. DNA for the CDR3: TGTGCCAGCAGCGCGGACAGTAACTATGGCTACACCTTC.